The 23 T cell receptor beta chains presented below share a single source sample, sequenced in a study of shared clonotypes between healthy human individuals. Measured with immunoSEQ multiplex PCR; TCRdb has only the in-frame clones, and not every one. The sample records fewer than 1.6 million clones, around 98.5% being singletons. Material for sequencing was naive CD4+ T cells sorted from blood. Stated subset: CD45RA+ positively selected. These receptors all stem from a man aged 25-45 years in good health.

The chain combines TRBV5-1 with TRBJ2-3, with 9 bases lining up with TRBD1. The CDR3 is 16 amino acids. V shed 4 bases, J shed 3 bases, and the junction held 9 bases outside the gene matches. From germline, CDR1 is SGHRS and CDR2 YFSETQ. The CDR3 region has the DNA TGCGCCAGCAGCAACCGGGACAGGGTTTTTACAGATACGCAGTATTTT. The encoded protein is CASSNRDRVFTDTQYF.

The rearrangement uses TRBV29-1 and TRBJ1-5; D call uncertain. Germline V gene data show CDR1 as SQVTM and CDR2 as ANQGSEA. With 4 bases removed from V and 9 bases from J, the gap between germline ends came to 13 bases. This CDR3 has 12 amino acids. CDR3 sequence: CSVGANGGPQHF. The CDR3 region has the DNA TGCAGCGTTGGTGCGAACGGCGGGCCCCAGCATTTT.

The J gene is TRBJ1-5, the V gene TRBV16; D perhaps matches TRBD1 (6 bases). V was trimmed by 1 base and J by 6 bases, leaving 13 bases between them. Germline V CDR1 and CDR2: KGHSY, FQNENV. The CDR3 is 15 amino acids. The CDR3 DNA reads TGTGCCAGCAGCCAATTCCGCCAGGGGTTTCAGCCCCAGCATTTT. Amino acids: CASSQFRQGFQPQHF.

This CDR3 is CASKGRNQPQHF. The CDR3 DNA reads TGTGCCAGTAAGGGGAGGAATCAGCCCCAGCATTTT. The chain uses TRBV19 and TRBJ1-5; weak D call: TRBD1 (5 bases). The V and J ends lost 7 bases and 4 bases respectively, with 8 bases between them. The CDR3 runs 12 residues. Germline lookup yields CDR1 LNHDA and CDR2 SQIVND (reference sequence).

This chain connects TRBV5-1 to TRBJ1-3; TRBD1 matches at 9 bases. Germline V gene sequence: CDR1 SGHRS, CDR2 YFSETQ. V lost 2 bases, J lost 1 base, and 4 bases stayed unmatched. The CDR3 consists of 16 residues. CDR3 in amino acids: CASSFIGTGSGNTIYF. The CDR3 DNA reads as TGCGCCAGCAGCTTTATTGGGACAGGGTCTGGAAACACCATATATTTT.

This sequence joins TRBV5-8 and TRBJ1-4, with D possibly being TRBD1 (6 bases). Germline V gives CDR1 SGHTS, CDR2 YDEGEE. The CDR3 loop spans 16 amino acids. V gave up 4 bases and J gave up 3 bases, with 16 bases separating them. CDR3 coding DNA: TGTGCCAGCAGCCGCGGTACAGGGCCATCTAATGAAAAACTGTTTTTT. Translating it yields CASSRGTGPSNEKLFF.

This chain uses TRBV5-1 with TRBJ2-2, with TRBD1 as a possible D gene (6 bases). V was cut by 4 bases and J by 8 bases, with 15 bases left in between. CDR3 length: 14 amino acids. Germline V CDR1 and CDR2: SGHRS, YFSETQ. CDR3 coding DNA: TGCGCCAGCAGCCCTGGACAGAGCGAGGGGGAGCTGTTTTTT. Its translation is CASSPGQSEGELFF.

This chain uses TRBV5-1 with TRBJ2-7; D gene uncertain. CDR1 and CDR2 (germline): SGHRS, YFSETQ. V was pared by 7 bases and J by 2 bases, with 19 bases between. This CDR3 spans 15 amino acids. CDR3 sequence (DNA): TGCGCCAGCCGCCTAATCCACGACGTGACCTACGAGCAGTACTTC. Encoded protein: CASRLIHDVTYEQYF.

V and J are TRBV15 and TRBJ2-5, with 8 bases matching TRBD2. The germline CDR1 and CDR2 sequences are LNHNV and YYDKDF (reference sequence). V trimming: 5 bases; J trimming: 4 bases; junction bases outside the gene matches: 6. The CDR3 covers 14 residues. CDR3: CATSGGGGLETQYF. The DNA of the CDR3 is TGTGCCACCAGCGGGGGCGGGGGGTTAGAGACCCAGTACTTC.

The chain employs TRBV5-4 and TRBJ2-5, with 9 bases identical to TRBD2. The CDR3 loop spans 14 amino acids. J gave up 2 bases and V 6 bases, and 5 bases lay outside the gene matches. The germline CDR1 and CDR2 sequences are SGHNT and YYREEE (reference sequence). The CDR3 DNA reads TGTGCCAGCAAGCCGGGACTAGCACAAGAGACCCAGTACTTC. Translated, it gives CASKPGLAQETQYF.

Remarks on this clone: Other nucleotide sequences from this sample produce the same CDR3. The CDR3 nucleotides read TGTGCCAGCAGCGTTGCCGGAGCTGGGGCCAACGTCCTGACTTTC. Its protein is CASSVAGAGANVLTF. The chain couples TRBV9 to TRBJ2-6; no clear D. This CDR3 is built from 15 residues. Germline assignment: CDR1 SGDLS and CDR2 YYNGEE. Trimming shortened V by 2 bases and J by 2 bases, and 8 bases separated the two germline ends.

This clone was counted a single time. The sample contains more than one DNA sequence encoding this CDR3. The chain is built from TRBV18 and TRBJ1-5; 7 nucleotides match TRBD1. V shed 3 bases and J 4 bases; nucleotides not matched to a gene: 3. The germline V gene encodes CDR1 KGHSH and CDR2 LQKENI. This CDR3 comprises 14 residues. This chain's CDR3 is CASSPQTGNQPQHF. The CDR3 bases are TGTGCCAGCTCACCCCAGACAGGGAATCAGCCCCAGCATTTT. Together with reference TRBV18 and TRBJ1-5, the CDR3 gives the full variable domain: NAGVMQNPRHLVRRRGQEARLRCSPMKGHSHVYWYRQLPEEGLKFMVYLQKENIIDESGMPKERFSAEFPKEGPSILRIQQVVRGDSAAYFCASSPQTGNQPQHFGDGTRLSIL.

CDR3 protein: CASSPDRLSYNEQFF. The CDR3 coding sequence is TGTGCCAGCAGTCCGGACAGGCTCTCCTACAATGAGCAGTTCTTC. V gene TRBV27 combines with J gene TRBJ2-1; 7 positions match TRBD1. V shed 5 bases and J 0 bases; nucleotides not matched to a gene: 4. The CDR3 sequence is 15 residues long. Germline lookup yields CDR1 MNHEY and CDR2 SMNVEV (reference sequence).

The rearrangement links TRBV5-4 to TRBJ2-7; 7 positions agree with TRBD2. CDR1 and CDR2 (germline): SGHNT, YYREEE (reference sequence). The V gene end was trimmed by 2 bases and the J gene end by 2 bases; junction bases not matched to a gene: 4. The CDR3 is 14 amino acids. The CDR3 loop is CASSFSSGPYEQYF. For the CDR3, the DNA is TGTGCCAGCAGCTTCTCTAGCGGACCCTACGAGCAGTACTTC.

The chain carries TRBV9 and TRBJ2-5; no definite D call. This CDR3 has 12 residues. V shed 2 bases and J shed 2 bases, with 4 bases lying between them. In germline, CDR1 is SGDLS, CDR2 YYNGEE. The chain's CDR3 is CASSVAQETQYF. For the CDR3, the DNA is TGTGCCAGCAGCGTGGCACAAGAGACCCAGTACTTC.

This rearrangement joins TRBV6-1 to TRBJ2-3, with 7 nucleotides matching TRBD1. The J segment lost 0 bases and the V segment lost 2 bases, leaving 5 bases of the junction unmatched. Germline V lookup: CDR1 MNHNS, CDR2 SASEGT. This CDR3 is built from 16 residues. The CDR3 DNA sequence: TGTGCCAGCAGTGAACAGAAGACAGGGAGCACAGATACGCAGTATTTT. Its protein is CASSEQKTGSTDTQYF.

This chain connects TRBV7-9 to TRBJ2-7, with D unclear. CDR1 SEHNR and CDR2 FQNEAQ come from the germline V gene (reference sequence). Trimming stripped 7 bases from V and 7 bases from J, with 20 bases between. The CDR3 loop spans 14 amino acids. The CDR3 reads CASIIHGATQEQYF. CDR3 nucleotides: TGTGCCAGCATCATCCACGGCGCTACGCAGGAGCAGTACTTC.

The genes are TRBV7-8 and TRBJ2-2; D not resolved. Trimming cost V 1 base and J 1 base, with 4 bases left between them. The CDR3 spans 14 residues. Germline assignment: CDR1 SGHVS and CDR2 FQNEAQ. In nucleotides, the CDR3 is TGTGCCAGCAGCTTAGACGGGAACACCGGGGAGCTGTTTTTT. Protein: CASSLDGNTGELFF.

This chain connects TRBV5-4 to TRBJ2-7; D is possibly TRBD1 or TRBD2 (6 bases each). Trimming stripped 3 bases from V and 4 bases from J, with 17 bases between. Germline CDR1 SGHNT, CDR2 YYREEE (reference sequence). The CDR3 contains 15 residues. CDR3 region: CASSSGAPGGYEQYF. CDR3 sequence (DNA): TGTGCCAGCAGCTCGGGGGCCCCGGGCGGGTACGAGCAGTACTTC.

V usage is TRBV28 and J usage is TRBJ1-1; TRBD1 is a possible D gene (6 bases). The ends were cut back, 6 bases at V and 11 bases at J, with 16 bases in the middle. Germline V gene data show CDR1 as MDHEN and CDR2 as SYDVKM. This CDR3 is built from 12 residues. CDR3 in amino acids: CASSIPGEMAFF. CDR3 DNA sequence: TGTGCCAGCAGCATCCCAGGGGAAATGGCTTTCTTT.

The V and J genes are TRBV6-6 and TRBJ2-2; no reliable D call. CDR1 is MNHNY and CDR2 is SVGAGI in the germline V gene (reference sequence). V was clipped by 7 bases and J by 5 bases, with 14 bases between them. The CDR3 is made up of 14 amino acids. The CDR3 DNA is TGTGCCAGCAAATGGGTAGGGAATACCGGGGAGCTGTTTTTT. It yields the protein CASKWVGNTGELFF.

CDR3 bases: TGTGCCAGCAGTTACTCGCGAGGGACGGAGCCCCAGCATTTT. It is translated as CASSYSRGTEPQHF. This rearrangement joins TRBV6-5 to TRBJ1-5; tentative D call: TRBD1 (5 bases). V was clipped by 0 bases and J by 8 bases, with 11 bases between them. There are 14 residues in the CDR3. The germline gives CDR1 MNHEY, CDR2 SVGAGI.

The rearrangement links TRBV6-5 to TRBJ1-1; TRBD1 matches at 7 bases. The trim removed 6 bases at V and 5 bases at J, leaving 6 bases unmatched. This CDR3 spans 13 amino acids. CDR1 and CDR2 from the germline V gene are MNHEY and SVGAGI. CDR3 region: CASRNAGGTEAFF. In nucleotides, the CDR3 is TGTGCCAGCAGAAATGCAGGGGGGACTGAAGCTTTCTTT.